These T cell receptor beta chains were read from a single sample in a study of a mutant IDH1 vaccine in newly diagnosed glioma. These TCRs' antigens remain unknown. Clones were read by immunoSEQ multiplex PCR, and TCRdb kept only the in-frame ones, dropping some. In the table there are around 11,000 clones, 88% of which are singletons. Specimen: PBMCs, collected from a glioma patient whose treatment included an IDH1 peptide vaccine. The receptors were sampled from a woman in her 40s with glioma. Some clones in this sample may be carry-over from other donors' samples. The CDR3 runs from the conserved cysteine through the conserved F or W. A row's size may be missing; if present it is once, few, many or a size class.

TRBJ1-1 NA TRBV30 CAWSYGYGGLMNTEAFF
TRBJ2-7 once TRBV27 CASSLSGGYEQYF
TRBJ1-6 NA TRBV6-6 CASSSGWDNSPLHF
TRBJ2-5 NA TRBV5-1 CASSLSPGTGSQYF
TRBJ1-2 NA TRBV5-4 CASSLAGGQGNYGYTF
TRBJ1-2 once TRBV7-9 CASSFGAQEANYGYTF
TRBJ1-4 few TRBV18 CASSVGATNEKLFF
TRBJ1-5 once TRBV30 CAWSIGFDQPQHF
TRBJ2-5 NA TRBV7-2 CASSLEAAYVRETQYF
TRBJ1-6 once TRBV27 CASMGGVGLGSPLHF
TRBJ1-2 NA TRBV25-1 CASSAGYREGGYGYTF
TRBJ2-1 NA TRBV30 CAWHLPGAVNEQFF
TRBJ1-5 NA TRBV6-5 CASSSRGDQPQHF
TRBJ2-7 NA TRBV4-2 CASSQDKEYEQYF
TRBJ2-1 NA TRBV30 CAWNREGTGEQFF
TRBJ2-1 NA TRBV29-1 CSASEWGNEQFF
TRBJ2-7 NA TRBV27 CASSPTPAYEQYF
TRBJ1-1 NA TRBV29-1 CSVDGGINTEAFF
TRBJ1-5 NA TRBV7-2 CASSTVRGQPQHF
TRBJ1-1 NA TRBV6-5 CASKVEVNTEAFF
TRBJ2-1 NA TRBV7-9 CASSPTRLGLAGNEQFF
TRBJ1-2 NA TRBV7-9 CASSLAANYGYTF
TRBJ2-1 NA TRBV25-1 CASSASWTSGVNNEQFF
TRBJ2-7 NA TRBV29-1 CSVDGGFGEQYF
TRBJ2-2 NA TRBV4-2 CASSQFYRVGNTGELFF
TRBJ2-3 NA TRBV27 CASSFRRGGRTDTQYF
TRBJ1-6 few TRBV6-5 CASWETRDNSPLHF
TRBJ1-2 NA TRBV2 CASSEEDGYTF